Described below is a single TCR beta chain sequence and its context. The method was immunoSEQ multiplex PCR; TCRdb's version includes in-frame clones alone and lacks a portion of them. The sample includes around 16,000 clones, around 79% of them seen just once. The data derive from a study of T cells in localized non-small cell lung cancer. The germline V gene has CDR1 MDHEN and CDR2 SYDVKM. The CDR3 runs to 14 residues. With 8 bases removed from V and 0 bases from J, the gap between germline ends came to 14 bases. The V call is TRBV28, the J call TRBJ2-7, with D possibly being TRBD1 or TRBD2 (7 bases each). The origin of this receptor is a male donor aged 60 or over with stage I lung adenocarcinoma. This specimen consisted of peripheral blood, obtained before any cancer treatment. CDR3 nucleotides: TGTGCCAGCCTGGGGGGGGACAGCTCCTACGAGCAGTACTTC. Translated: CASLGGDSSYEQYF.